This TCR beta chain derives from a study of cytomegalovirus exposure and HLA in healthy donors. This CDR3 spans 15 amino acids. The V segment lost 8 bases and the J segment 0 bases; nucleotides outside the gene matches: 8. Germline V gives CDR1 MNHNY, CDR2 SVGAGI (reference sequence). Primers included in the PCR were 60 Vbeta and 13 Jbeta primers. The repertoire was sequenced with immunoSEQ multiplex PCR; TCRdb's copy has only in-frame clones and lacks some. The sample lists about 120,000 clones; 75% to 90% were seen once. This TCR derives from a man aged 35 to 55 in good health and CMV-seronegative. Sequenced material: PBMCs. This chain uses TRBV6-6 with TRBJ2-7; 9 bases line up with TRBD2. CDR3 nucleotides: TGTGCCAGCTCCGGGACTAGCCGCAACTCCTACGAGCAGTACTTC. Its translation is CASSGTSRNSYEQYF.